This is a list of T cell receptor beta chains from one sample in a study of intratumoral heterogeneity in liver cancer. Sequencing used immunoSEQ multiplex PCR; TCRdb keeps in-frame clones, though not all of them. The profile shows 20,000 or so clones, around 67% of them singletons. The material was tumor-adjacent normal tissue, obtained before any cancer treatment. The receptors come from a woman in her seventies with hepatocellular carcinoma. The CDR3 runs from the conserved cysteine through the conserved F or W. The D gene is left open where the match is weak. Some rows mark clone size as missing; the rest say once, few, many or name a class of expanded clone.

size	V	J	D	length	DNA	CDR3
.	TRBV28	TRBJ2-5	TRBD2	15	TGTGCCAGCAGTTTTCAGGGTCTAGCGGGAGAGACCCAGTACTTC	CASSFQGLAGETQYF
.	TRBV4-1	TRBJ1-3	TRBD1	17	TGCGCCAGCAGCCAAGTCGCACAGGGGGCAGGGGGAAACACCATATATTTT	CASSQVAQGAGGNTIYF
.	TRBV5-6	TRBJ2-7	.	16	TGTGCCAGCAGCTCAACCGGGACAAATCCAACCTACGAGCAGTACTTC	CASSSTGTNPTYEQYF
.	TRBV5-1	TRBJ2-7	TRBD1	15	TGCGCCAGCAGCTGGACAGGGGGATCCAAGGGCGAGCAGTACTTC	CASSWTGGSKGEQYF
.	TRBV15	TRBJ1-6	.	15	TGTGCCACCAGCAGAGATAGGGGACCAGGGTCACCCCTCCACTTT	CATSRDRGPGSPLHF
.	TRBV4-1	TRBJ1-4	.	13	TGCGCCAGCAGCCAAGTTCTGGGGCACGCACTGTTTTTT	CASSQVLGHALFF
.	TRBV6-5	TRBJ1-3	.	15	TGTGCCAGCAGTTACGACGGTCGGTCTGGAAACACCATATATTTT	CASSYDGRSGNTIYF
.	TRBV5-6	TRBJ1-1	.	13	TGTGCCAGCAGCTTGGCCTCGACAGGAAGAGCTTTCTTT	CASSLASTGRAFF
.	TRBV12-3/TRBV12-4	TRBJ1-6	.	13	TGTGCCAGCAGTCGACTGGAGAATTCACCCCTCCACTTT	CASSRLENSPLHF
.	TRBV7-3	TRBJ2-5	TRBD2	13	TGTGCCAGCAGCTGGAGTAGCGGGAAGACCCAGTACTTC	CASSWSSGKTQYF
.	TRBV27	TRBJ1-5	.	15	TGTGCCAGCAGTCCTTCCTGGGGGGCCAATCAGCCCCAGCATTTT	CASSPSWGANQPQHF
.	TRBV5-6	TRBJ2-5	.	15	TGTGCCAGCAGCTTAAGGGCGGGCATCCAAGAGACCCAGTACTTC	CASSLRAGIQETQYF
.	TRBV2	TRBJ2-1	TRBD2	15	TGTGCCAGCAGAAGGCGAGCGGGAGGACCAAATGAGCAGTTCTTC	CASRRRAGGPNEQFF
.	TRBV27	TRBJ2-6	.	18	TGTGCCAGCACCGCCCTTCTTGAGCCCCCCTCTGGGGCCAACGTCCTGACTTTC	CASTALLEPPSGANVLTF
few	TRBV7-8	TRBJ2-1	.	16	TGTGCCAGCAGCTTAAATTTGCGGAGCTCCTACAATGAGCAGTTCTTC	CASSLNLRSSYNEQFF
few	TRBV19	TRBJ1-5	.	13	TGTGCCAGTAGTAGAGCGGATAATCAGCCCCAGCATTTT	CASSRADNQPQHF
once	TRBV3-1/TRBV3-2	TRBJ2-2	TRBD2	14	TGTGCCAGCTTCGGCGGGAGACTTACCGGGGAGCTGTTTTTT	CASFGGRLTGELFF
once	TRBV7-9	TRBJ2-2	.	15	TGTGCCAGCAGCTCCCGAGGGAGGAACACCGGGGAGCTGTTTTTT	CASSSRGRNTGELFF
.	TRBV9	TRBJ2-2	.	17	TGTGCCAGCAGCTCAGGGGGGACTACAAATTTCACCGGGGAGCTGTTTTTT	CASSSGGTTNFTGELFF